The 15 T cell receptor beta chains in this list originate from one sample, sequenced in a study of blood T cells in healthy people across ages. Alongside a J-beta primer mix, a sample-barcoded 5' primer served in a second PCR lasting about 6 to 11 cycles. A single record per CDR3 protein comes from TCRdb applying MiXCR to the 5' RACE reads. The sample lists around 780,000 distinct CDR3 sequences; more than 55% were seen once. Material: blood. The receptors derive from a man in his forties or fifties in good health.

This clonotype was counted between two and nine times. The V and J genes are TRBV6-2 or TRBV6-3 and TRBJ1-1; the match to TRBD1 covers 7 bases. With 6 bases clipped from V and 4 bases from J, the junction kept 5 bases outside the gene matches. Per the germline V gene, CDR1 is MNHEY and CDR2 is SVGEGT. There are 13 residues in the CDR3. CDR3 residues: CASRTTGVTEAFF. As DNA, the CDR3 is TGTGCCAGCAGGACTACAGGGGTCACTGAAGCTTTCTTT.

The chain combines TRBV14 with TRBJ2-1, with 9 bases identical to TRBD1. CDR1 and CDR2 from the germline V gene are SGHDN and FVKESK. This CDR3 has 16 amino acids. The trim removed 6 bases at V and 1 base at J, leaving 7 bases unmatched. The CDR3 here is CASRGDRDNSYNEQFF. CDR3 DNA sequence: TGTGCCAGCAGGGGGGACAGGGATAATTCCTACAATGAGCAGTTCTTC. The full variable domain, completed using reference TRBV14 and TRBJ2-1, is EAGVTQFPSHSVIEKGQTVTLRCDPISGHDNLYWYRRVMGKEIKFLLHFVKESKQDESGMPNNRFLAERTGGTYSTLKVQPAELEDSGVYFCASRGDRDNSYNEQFFGPGTRLTVL.

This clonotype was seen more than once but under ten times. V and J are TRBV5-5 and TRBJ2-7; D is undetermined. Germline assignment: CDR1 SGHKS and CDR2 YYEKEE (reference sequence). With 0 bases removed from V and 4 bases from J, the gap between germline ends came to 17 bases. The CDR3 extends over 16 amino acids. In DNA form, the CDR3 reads TGTGCCAGCAGCTTGGGGGCTGGGCAGAACCGTTACGAGCAGTACTTC. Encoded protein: CASSLGAGQNRYEQYF.

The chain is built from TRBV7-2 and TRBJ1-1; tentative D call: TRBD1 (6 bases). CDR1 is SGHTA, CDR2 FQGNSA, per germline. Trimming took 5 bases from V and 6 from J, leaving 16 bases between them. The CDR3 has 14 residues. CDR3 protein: CASSRDGGLAEAFF. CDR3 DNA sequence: TGTGCCAGCAGCCGGGACGGGGGGCTCGCTGAAGCTTTCTTT. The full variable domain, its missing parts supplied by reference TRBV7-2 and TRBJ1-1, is GAGVSQSPSNKVTEKGKDVELRCDPISGHTALYWYRQSLGQGLEFLIYFQGNSAPDKSGLPSDRFSAERTGGSVSTLTIQRTQQEDSAVYLCASSRDGGLAEAFFGQGTRLTVV.

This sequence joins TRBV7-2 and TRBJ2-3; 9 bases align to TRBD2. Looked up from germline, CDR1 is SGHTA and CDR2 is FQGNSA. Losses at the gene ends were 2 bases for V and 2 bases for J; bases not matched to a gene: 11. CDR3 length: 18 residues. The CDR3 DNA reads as TGTGCCAGCAGCTTATCGGTCCTCGCGGGAGGGGCCACAGATACGCAGTATTTT. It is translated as CASSLSVLAGGATDTQYF.

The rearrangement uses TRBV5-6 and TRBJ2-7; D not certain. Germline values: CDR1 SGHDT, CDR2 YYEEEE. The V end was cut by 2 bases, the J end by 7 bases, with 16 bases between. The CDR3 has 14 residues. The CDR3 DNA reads TGTGCCAGCAGCTTCGTGGGTGACCCTCGTGAGCAGTACTTC. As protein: CASSFVGDPREQYF.

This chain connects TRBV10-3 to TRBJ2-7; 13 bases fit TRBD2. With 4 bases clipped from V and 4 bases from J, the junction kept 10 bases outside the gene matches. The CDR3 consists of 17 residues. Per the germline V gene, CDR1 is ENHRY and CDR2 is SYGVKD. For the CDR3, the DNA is TGTGCCATCAGTGGGGGACTAGCGGGAAAGACGGGATACGAGCAGTACTTC. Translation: CAISGGLAGKTGYEQYF.

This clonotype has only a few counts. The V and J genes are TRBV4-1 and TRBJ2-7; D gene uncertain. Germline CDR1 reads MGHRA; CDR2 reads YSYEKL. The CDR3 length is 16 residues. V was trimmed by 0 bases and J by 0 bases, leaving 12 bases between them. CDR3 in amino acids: CASSQDSGQHSYEQYF. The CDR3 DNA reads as TGCGCCAGCAGCCAAGATTCTGGGCAGCACTCCTACGAGCAGTACTTC.

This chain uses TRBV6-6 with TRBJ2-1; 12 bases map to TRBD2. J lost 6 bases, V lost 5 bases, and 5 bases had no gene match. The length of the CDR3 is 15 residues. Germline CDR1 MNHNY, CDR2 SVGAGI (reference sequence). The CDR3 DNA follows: TGTGCCAGCAGTCACGGGACTAGCGGGCGCAATGAGCAGTTCTTC. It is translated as CASSHGTSGRNEQFF.

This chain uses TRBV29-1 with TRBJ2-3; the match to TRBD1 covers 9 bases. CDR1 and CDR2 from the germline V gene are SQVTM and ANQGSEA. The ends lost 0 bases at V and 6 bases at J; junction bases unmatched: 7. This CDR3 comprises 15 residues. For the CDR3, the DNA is TGCAGCGTTGAAGAGGCCGGGACAGGGACCGATACGCAGTATTTT. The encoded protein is CSVEEAGTGTDTQYF.

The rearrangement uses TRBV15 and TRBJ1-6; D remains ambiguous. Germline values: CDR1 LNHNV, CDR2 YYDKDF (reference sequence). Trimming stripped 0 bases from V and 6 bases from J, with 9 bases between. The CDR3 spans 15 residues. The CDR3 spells CATSRDFIVNSPLHF. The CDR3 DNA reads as TGTGCCACCAGCAGAGATTTTATAGTTAATTCACCCCTCCACTTT.

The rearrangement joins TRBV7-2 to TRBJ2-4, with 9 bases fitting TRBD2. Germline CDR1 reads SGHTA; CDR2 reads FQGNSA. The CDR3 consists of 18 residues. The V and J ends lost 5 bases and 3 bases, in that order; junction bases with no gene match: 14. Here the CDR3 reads CASSPRAGGSLGKNIQYF. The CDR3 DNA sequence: TGTGCCAGCAGCCCTCGAGCGGGGGGAAGCTTAGGCAAAAACATTCAGTACTTC.

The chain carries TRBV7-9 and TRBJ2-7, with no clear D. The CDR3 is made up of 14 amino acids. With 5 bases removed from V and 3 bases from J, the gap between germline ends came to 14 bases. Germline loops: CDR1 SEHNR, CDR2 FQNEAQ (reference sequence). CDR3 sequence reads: CASSATASIYEQYF. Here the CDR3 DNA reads TGTGCCAGCAGCGCGACGGCTTCGATCTACGAGCAGTACTTC.

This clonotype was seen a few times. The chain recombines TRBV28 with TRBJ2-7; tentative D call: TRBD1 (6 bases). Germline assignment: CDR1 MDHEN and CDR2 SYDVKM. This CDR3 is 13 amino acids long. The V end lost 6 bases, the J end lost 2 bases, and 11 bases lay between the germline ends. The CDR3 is CASSQQGAYEQYF. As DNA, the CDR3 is TGTGCCAGCAGCCAACAGGGAGCCTACGAGCAGTACTTC.

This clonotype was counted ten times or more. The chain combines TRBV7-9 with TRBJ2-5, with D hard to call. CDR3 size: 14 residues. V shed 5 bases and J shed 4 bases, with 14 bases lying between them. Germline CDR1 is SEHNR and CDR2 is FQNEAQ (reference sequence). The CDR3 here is CASSDGDSRETQYF. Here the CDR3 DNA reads TGTGCCAGCAGCGACGGAGATAGTCGAGAGACCCAGTACTTC.